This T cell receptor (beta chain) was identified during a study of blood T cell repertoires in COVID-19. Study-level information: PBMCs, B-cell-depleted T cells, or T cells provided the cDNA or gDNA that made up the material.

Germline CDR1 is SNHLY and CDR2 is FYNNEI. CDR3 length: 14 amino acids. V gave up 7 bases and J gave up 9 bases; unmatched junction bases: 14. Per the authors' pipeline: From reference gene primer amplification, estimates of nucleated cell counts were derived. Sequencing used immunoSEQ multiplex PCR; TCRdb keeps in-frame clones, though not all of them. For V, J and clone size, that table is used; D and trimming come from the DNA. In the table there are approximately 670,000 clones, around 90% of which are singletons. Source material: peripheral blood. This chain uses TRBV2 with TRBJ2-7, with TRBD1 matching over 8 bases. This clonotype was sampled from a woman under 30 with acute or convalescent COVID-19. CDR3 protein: CASTLPDRGRRQYF. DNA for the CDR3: TGTGCCAGCACCCTTCCAGACAGGGGCCGAAGGCAGTACTTC.